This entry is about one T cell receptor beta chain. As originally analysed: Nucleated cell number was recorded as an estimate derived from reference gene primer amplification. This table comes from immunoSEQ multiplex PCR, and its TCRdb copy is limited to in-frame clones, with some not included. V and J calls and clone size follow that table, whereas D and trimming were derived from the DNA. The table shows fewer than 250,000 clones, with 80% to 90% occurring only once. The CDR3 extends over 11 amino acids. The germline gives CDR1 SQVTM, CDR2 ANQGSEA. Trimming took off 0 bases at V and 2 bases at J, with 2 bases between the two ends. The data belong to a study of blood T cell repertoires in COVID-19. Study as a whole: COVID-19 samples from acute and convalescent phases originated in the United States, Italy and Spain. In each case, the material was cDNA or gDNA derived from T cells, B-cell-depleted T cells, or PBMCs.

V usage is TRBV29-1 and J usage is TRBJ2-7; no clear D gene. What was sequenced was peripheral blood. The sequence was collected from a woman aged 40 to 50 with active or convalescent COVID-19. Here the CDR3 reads CSVEDTYEQYF. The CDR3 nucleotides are TGCAGCGTTGAAGATACCTACGAGCAGTACTTC.